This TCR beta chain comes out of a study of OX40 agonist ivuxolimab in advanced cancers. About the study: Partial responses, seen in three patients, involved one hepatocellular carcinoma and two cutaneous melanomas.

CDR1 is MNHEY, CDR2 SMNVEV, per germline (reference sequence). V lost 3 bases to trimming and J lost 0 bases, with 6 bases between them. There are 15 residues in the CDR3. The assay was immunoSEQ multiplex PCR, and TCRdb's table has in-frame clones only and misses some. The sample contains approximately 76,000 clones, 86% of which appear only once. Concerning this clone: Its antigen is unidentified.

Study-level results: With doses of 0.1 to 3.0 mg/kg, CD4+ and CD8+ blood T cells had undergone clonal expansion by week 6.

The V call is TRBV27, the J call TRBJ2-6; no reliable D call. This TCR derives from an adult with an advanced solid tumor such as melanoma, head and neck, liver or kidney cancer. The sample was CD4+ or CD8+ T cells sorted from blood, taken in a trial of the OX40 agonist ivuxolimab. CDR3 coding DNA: TGTGCCAGCAGTTTTTCGGACTCTGGGGCCAACGTCCTGACTTTC. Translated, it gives CASSFSDSGANVLTF.